These 9 T cell receptor beta chains were sequenced from one sample in a study of CD8+ T cells in alopecia areata. Reverse transcribed after extraction, RNA yielded cDNA as the sequencing template. Sequenced by immunoSEQ multiplex PCR; TCRdb stores in-frame clones only, minus some. The sample holds some 100,000 clones, roughly two fifths seen once. The sample comprised CD4+ T cells sorted from blood. These receptors all stem from a human donor with alopecia areata.

The rearrangement uses TRBV2 and TRBJ2-3; D is unclear. The CDR3 consists of 14 residues. Germline CDR1 reads SNHLY; CDR2 reads FYNNEI. V dropped 6 bases and J dropped 0 bases, with 10 bases sitting between them. The CDR3 nucleotides read TGTGCCAGCAGATTGGCTCCGAGCACAGATACGCAGTATTTT. This codes for CASRLAPSTDTQYF.

The chain is built from TRBV11-3 and TRBJ2-5; 13 nucleotides agree with TRBD2. Per germline, CDR1 SGHNT and CDR2 YENEEA. This CDR3 contains 16 residues. The V gene end was trimmed by 5 bases and the J gene end by 5 bases; junction bases not matched to a gene: 8. The CDR3: CASSPLGLAGRETQYF. Here the CDR3 DNA reads TGTGCCAGCAGCCCCCTGGGACTAGCGGGGCGGGAGACCCAGTACTTC.

The CDR3 loop is CASSWDRAKETQYF. In DNA form, the CDR3 reads TGTGCCAGCAGTTGGGACAGGGCGAAAGAGACCCAGTACTTC. This chain joins TRBV7-2 and TRBJ2-5; 9 nucleotides agree with TRBD1. This CDR3 spans 14 amino acids. Germline trimming cut 6 bases from V and 3 bases from J; bases unmatched to any gene: 5. CDR1 is SGHTA and CDR2 is FQGNSA in the germline V gene.

CDR3 sequence reads: CASSQETGRGQAYGYTF. CDR3 coding DNA: TGCGCCAGCAGCCAAGAAACTGGAAGGGGACAGGCCTATGGCTACACCTTC. The chain couples TRBV4-3 to TRBJ1-2; the match to TRBD1 covers 8 bases. V was clipped by 0 bases and J by 4 bases; unmatched bases: 10. CDR1 LGHNA and CDR2 YSLEER come from the germline V gene. The CDR3 covers 17 residues.

This clone was counted only a few times. The V call is TRBV29-1, the J call TRBJ2-7; 10 nucleotides agree with TRBD2. The CDR3 sequence is 16 residues long. Looked up from germline, CDR1 is SQVTM and CDR2 is ANQGSEA. The V gene end was trimmed by 4 bases and the J gene end by 2 bases; junction bases not matched to a gene: 11. The DNA of the CDR3 is TGCAGCGTTGCCCAGACTAGCGGGTTCACACCCTACGAGCAGTACTTC. Translating gives CSVAQTSGFTPYEQYF.

This clone was seen only a few times. Other DNA sequences in this sample translate to the same CDR3. The CDR3 sequence: CASSQAGSGANVLTF. As DNA, the CDR3 is TGCGCCAGCAGCCAAGCCGGCTCTGGGGCCAACGTCCTGACTTTC. The chain employs TRBV4-3 and TRBJ2-6; D is ambiguous. Deletions cut 1 base from V and 0 bases from J, with 4 bases between. This CDR3 has 15 residues. Per germline, CDR1 LGHNA and CDR2 YSLEER.

The gene calls are TRBV10-3 and TRBJ1-5; 8 positions match TRBD1. Germline V gene sequence: CDR1 ENHRY, CDR2 SYGVKD. This CDR3 is 15 amino acids long. V lost 5 bases, J lost 4 bases, and 7 bases stayed unmatched. The DNA of the CDR3 is TGTGCCATCAGTTGGGACAGGAACTTTAATCAGCCCCAGCATTTT. Translated, it gives CAISWDRNFNQPQHF.

Concerning this clone: The junction does not match germline at one end; this may be a read error. Other DNA sequences from this sample encode an identical CDR3 as well. The chain employs TRBV30 and TRBJ2-1, with unresolved D. CDR3 length equals 11 residues. Germline V gives CDR1 GTSNPN, CDR2 SVGIG (reference sequence). The chain's CDR3 is CAWSRYNEQFF. The CDR3 DNA reads as TGTGCCTGGAGTAGATACAATGAACAGTTCTTC.

This clone was seen only a few times. V usage is TRBV29-1 and J usage is TRBJ1-2; D is possibly TRBD1 (5 bases). Trimming stripped 7 bases from V and 0 bases from J, with 15 bases between. CDR1 is SQVTM and CDR2 is ANQGSEA in the germline V gene. This CDR3 has 14 residues. CDR3 bases: TGCAGCGCGCCCTCCGGGACGGCTAACTATGGCTACACCTTC. Amino acids: CSAPSGTANYGYTF.